The present T cell receptor beta chain was sequenced within a study of cytomegalovirus exposure and HLA in healthy donors. Only one count was recorded for this clone. Its antigen is unknown. The protocol was immunoSEQ multiplex PCR, while the TCRdb copy is restricted to in-frame clones and leaves out a portion. Counted here are more than 300,000 clones, 86% occurring once; the ten biggest clones make up more than 0.8%. Study results and limitations: There were approximately 150 TCR beta chains listed as cytomegalovirus-associated. Some public TCRs appeared in many individuals, while most sequences were rare.

Trimming took 4 bases from V and 2 from J, leaving 12 bases between them. CDR3 size: 14 residues. Germline V gene data show CDR1 as SQVTM and CDR2 as ANQGSEA. The clonotype was recovered from a woman aged 18-29 years in good health and CMV-seronegative. The sample consisted of PBMCs. This chain connects TRBV29-1 to TRBJ2-1, with D perhaps matching TRBD1 (5 bases). CDR3 nucleotide sequence: TGCAGCGTTGTTAAGGACACGACCTACAATGAGCAGTTCTTC. Its translation is CSVVKDTTYNEQFF.